Below are 28 T cell receptor beta chains sequenced from a single sample in a study of CD8 T cells in ankylosing spondylitis. TCRdb re-analysed the 5' RACE reads in MiXCR, keeping a single row per CDR3 protein. The sample has tens of thousands of distinct CDR3 sequences, about 10% seen once. The sequenced sample consisted of blood, either unsorted or a sorted T cell fraction (not recorded which). These receptors were obtained from a male donor with ankylosing spondylitis or in good health (not recorded which).

The J gene is TRBJ2-7, the V gene TRBV19; TRBD1 matches 8 bases. V dropped 4 bases and J dropped 5; count of bases not matched to a gene: 7. Germline V CDR1 and CDR2: LNHDA, SQIVND (reference sequence). This CDR3 comprises 14 residues. The CDR3 protein is CASSKRQGSHEQYF. The CDR3 DNA reads as TGTGCCAGTAGTAAAAGACAGGGGTCGCACGAGCAGTACTTC.

With regard to this clonotype: The junction departs from the called germline gene at one end, perhaps through a read error. This sequence joins TRBV5-1 and TRBJ2-5; 7 bases are a match to TRBD1. CDR3 length: 14 residues. Germline V CDR1 and CDR2: SGHRS, YFSETQ. The CDR3 coding sequence is TGCGCCAGCAACTTGGAAGGGGGCGGCGAGACCCAGTACTTC. This translates into CASNLEGGGETQYF.

Of note for this clonotype: Possible read error: a much larger clone is one base away. The rearrangement links TRBV6-2 or TRBV6-3 to TRBJ2-2; perhaps TRBD1 as D (6 bases). Germline assignment: CDR1 MNHEY and CDR2 SVGEGT. This CDR3 has 14 residues. This CDR3 is CTSSYLQGSGELFF. CDR3 in DNA: TGTACCAGCAGTTACTTACAGGGATCCGGGGAGCTGTTTTTT.

This clonotype came up many times. The chain joins TRBV3-1 to TRBJ2-7, with D unclear. CDR1 is LGHDT and CDR2 is YNNKEL in the germline V gene (reference sequence). V dropped 3 bases and J dropped 6 bases, with 12 bases sitting between them. CDR3 length: 13 amino acids. This CDR3 is CASSQVRFTEQYF. As DNA, the CDR3 is TGTGCCAGCAGCCAGGTGCGCTTTACCGAGCAGTACTTC.

This clonotype occurred many times. This chain links TRBV6-5 with TRBJ2-5; 7 positions agree with TRBD1. CDR1 is MNHEY and CDR2 is SVGAGI in the germline V gene. The J segment lost 3 bases and the V segment lost 2 bases, leaving 0 bases of the junction unmatched. The CDR3 has 13 amino acids. In nucleotides, the CDR3 is TGTGCCAGCAGTTACGGACAGGAAGAGACCCAGTACTTC. Its translation is CASSYGQEETQYF.

This clonotype has a count of ten or more. The chain recombines TRBV12-3 or TRBV12-4 with TRBJ2-1, with D uncertain. Trimming removed 6 bases from V and 6 bases from J, with 12 bases in between. There are 13 residues in the CDR3. The CDR3 here is CASSPTYPNEQFF. CDR3 nucleotides: TGTGCCAGCAGCCCGACTTACCCCAATGAGCAGTTCTTC.

There are many counts of this clonotype. The J gene is TRBJ1-6, the V gene TRBV7-8; D possibly corresponds to TRBD1 (6 bases). CDR3 length equals 14 residues. From germline, CDR1 is SGHVS and CDR2 FQNEAQ. The germline V and J ends were trimmed by 1 base and 9 bases, with 10 bases remaining between them. The CDR3 DNA is TGTGCCAGCAGCTTAGTGGGCAGGGGTTCACCCCTCCACTTT. It is translated as CASSLVGRGSPLHF.

The sample holds many counts of this clonotype. V usage is TRBV5-1 and J usage is TRBJ1-5; 9 bases line up with TRBD1. V trimming: 4 bases; J trimming: 4 bases; junction bases outside the gene matches: 6. Germline CDR1 SGHRS, CDR2 YFSETQ. This CDR3 is built from 15 residues. CDR3 DNA: TGCGCCAGCAGCAGGGGACAGGGTTTGAATCAGCCCCAGCATTTT. It encodes CASSRGQGLNQPQHF.

There are many counts of this clonotype. This rearrangement joins TRBV20-1 to TRBJ2-5, with 10 bases that match TRBD1. The CDR3 contains 14 residues. The ends lost 2 bases at V and 4 bases at J; junction bases unmatched: 4. The germline gives CDR1 DFQATT, CDR2 SNEGSKA (reference sequence). The CDR3 sequence is CSARLDRGLETQYF. DNA for the CDR3: TGCAGTGCTAGACTGGACAGGGGGTTAGAGACCCAGTACTTC.

The rearrangement joins TRBV7-2 to TRBJ2-2; D gene unclear. Germline CDR1 is SGHTA and CDR2 is FQGNSA. Trimming cost V 5 bases and J 5 bases, with 15 bases left between them. The CDR3 is 15 residues long. CDR3 region: CASSPLAFGTGELFF. The DNA for the CDR3 is TGTGCCAGCAGCCCCCTTGCGTTCGGAACCGGGGAGCTGTTTTTT.

The table lists this clonotype with many counts. J is TRBJ2-1 and V is TRBV9; D is undetermined. This CDR3 region has 14 residues. V gave up 0 bases and J gave up 1 base, with 5 bases separating them. Germline assignment: CDR1 SGDLS and CDR2 YYNGEE. This CDR3 is CASSVDISYNEQFF. DNA of the CDR3: TGTGCCAGCAGCGTAGATATTTCCTACAATGAGCAGTTCTTC.

The rearrangement uses TRBV25-1 and TRBJ2-1; the D is unclear. The length of the CDR3 is 11 residues. Germline V gene data show CDR1 as MGHDK and CDR2 as SYGVNS. V was pared by 2 bases and J by 8 bases, with 4 bases between. In DNA form, the CDR3 reads TGTGCCAGCAGTGAAGGGCATGAGCAGTTCTTC. Translating gives CASSEGHEQFF. The full variable domain, rest sourced from reference TRBV25-1 and TRBJ2-1, is EADIYQTPRYLVIGTGKKITLECSQTMGHDKMYWYQQDPGMELHLIHYSYGVNSTEKGDLSSESTVSRIRTEHFPLTLESARPSHTSQYLCASSEGHEQFFGPGTRLTVL.

This clonotype was observed a few times. The chain recombines TRBV7-2 with TRBJ2-7; D is unresolved. Trimming removed 0 bases from V and 2 bases from J, with 11 bases in between. The V gene's germline CDR1 is SGHTA and CDR2 FQGNSA. The CDR3 consists of 15 residues. The CDR3 reads CASSLARIPTYEQYF. The CDR3 DNA reads as TGTGCCAGCAGCTTAGCGCGAATTCCAACCTACGAGCAGTACTTC.

The V and J genes are TRBV7-9 and TRBJ2-7; tentative D call: TRBD2 (6 bases). Per the germline V gene, CDR1 is SEHNR and CDR2 is FQNEAQ (reference sequence). Deletions cut 5 bases from V and 6 bases from J, with 14 bases between. This CDR3 comprises 13 residues. The CDR3 protein is CASSPSVVGEQYF. CDR3 nucleotides: TGTGCCAGCAGCCCTAGCGTTGTGGGCGAGCAGTACTTC.

The chain's CDR3 is CASSLGTSGTGQETQYF. In DNA, the CDR3 is TGTGCCAGCAGTTTAGGAACCTCCGGGACAGGCCAAGAGACCCAGTACTTC. The chain uses TRBV12-3 or TRBV12-4 and TRBJ2-5, with 8 bases fitting TRBD1. J gave up 1 base and V 1 base, and 8 bases lay outside the gene matches. The CDR3 extends over 17 amino acids.

This clonotype showed up just a few times. V usage is TRBV3-2 and J usage is TRBJ1-1; the table's TRBD1 call for D was not verified on the DNA. TRBV3-2 is annotated as a pseudogene. This CDR3 has 18 residues. CDR3 protein: CASSQMVSRDRRNTEAFF. CDR3 nucleotide sequence: TGTGCCAGCAGCCAGATGGTTAGCCGGGACAGACGAAACACTGAAGCTTTCTTT.

This clonotype was seen a few times. A much larger clone sits a single nucleotide away, making a read error possible. The chain couples TRBV5-1 to TRBJ2-1; 7 positions match TRBD1. The CDR3 totals 15 residues. Germline CDR1 and CDR2: SGHRS and YFSETQ. V dropped 3 bases and J dropped 0; count of bases not matched to a gene: 3. In DNA, the CDR3 is TGCGCCAGCAGCTCGGACAGGAGCTCCTACAATGAGCAGTTCTTC. This translates into CASSSDRSSYNEQFF.

Ten or more counts support this clonotype. CDR3 amino acids: CASSSLGRGGTYNEQFF. In nucleotides, the CDR3 is TGTGCCAGCAGTTCCTTGGGGCGCGGGGGGACATACAATGAGCAGTTCTTC. This sequence joins TRBV6-2 or TRBV6-3 and TRBJ2-1; TRBD2 aligns across 8 bases. This CDR3 contains 17 residues. Trimming took 4 bases from V and 4 from J; bases not matched to a gene: 12. The V gene's germline CDR1 is MNHEY and CDR2 SVGEGT.

This clonotype was picked up many times. The rearrangement uses TRBV15 and TRBJ1-3; D is undetermined. CDR3 length: 16 amino acids. The germline gives CDR1 LNHNV, CDR2 YYDKDF (reference sequence). V lost 0 bases and J 0 bases, leaving 9 bases between the germline ends. This CDR3 is CATSRDRVSSGNTIYF. DNA of the CDR3: TGTGCCACCAGCAGAGATAGGGTGAGCTCTGGAAACACCATATATTTT.

This clonotype was found a few times. This chain joins TRBV28 and TRBJ1-4; D might be TRBD1 (6 bases). Germline-derived CDR1 and CDR2 are MDHEN and SYDVKM. Trimming pared 6 bases from V and 7 bases from J, leaving 21 bases between. This CDR3 region has 16 residues. DNA for the CDR3: TGTGCCAGCAGCCCCCCCGTTACAGGGTTGCGTGAAAAACTGTTTTTT. It codes for CASSPPVTGLREKLFF.

This clonotype was picked up many times. The V gene is TRBV7-2, the J gene TRBJ2-5; D might be TRBD2 (6 bases). The CDR3 consists of 14 residues. V dropped 4 bases and J dropped 0 bases, with 9 bases sitting between them. From germline, CDR1 is SGHTA and CDR2 FQGNSA. The CDR3 DNA is TGTGCCAGCAGCTCGGGACTGTACCAAGAGACCCAGTACTTC. This codes for CASSSGLYQETQYF. Full variable domain (rest looked up from reference TRBV7-2 and TRBJ2-5): GAGVSQSPSNKVTEKGKDVELRCDPISGHTALYWYRQSLGQGLEFLIYFQGNSAPDKSGLPSDRFSAERTGGSVSTLTIQRTQQEDSAVYLCASSSGLYQETQYFGPGTRLLVL.

This clonotype was found many times. This chain links TRBV20-1 with TRBJ2-3, with D perhaps matching TRBD1 or TRBD2 (6 bases each). The length of the CDR3 is 16 residues. Trimming took 0 bases from V and 2 from J, leaving 15 bases between them. Germline CDR1 and CDR2: DFQATT and SNEGSKA (reference sequence). CDR3 in DNA: TGCAGTGCTAGAGATGGGGGGCGCGGGGACACAGATACGCAGTATTTT. Translation: CSARDGGRGDTDTQYF.

This clonotype was picked up many times. The J gene is TRBJ2-1, the V gene TRBV20-1; possibly TRBD2 for D (6 bases). The CDR3 spans 15 residues. With 1 base removed from V and 7 bases from J, the gap between germline ends came to 17 bases. Germline loops: CDR1 DFQATT, CDR2 SNEGSKA (reference sequence). CDR3 in DNA: TGCAGTGCTAGAGTACTAGCTGGGACTTCGAATGAGCAGTTCTTC. This codes for CSARVLAGTSNEQFF.

The V and J genes are TRBV7-9 and TRBJ1-4, with a possible D match to TRBD1 (6 bases). Germline-derived CDR1 and CDR2 are SEHNR and FQNEAQ (reference sequence). The CDR3 runs 15 residues. V was pared by 4 bases and J by 7 bases, with 16 bases between. CDR3 residues: CASSSQQGVGEKLFF. The CDR3 nucleotides read TGTGCCAGCAGCTCCCAACAGGGAGTCGGTGAAAAACTGTTTTTT.

The J gene is TRBJ1-1, the V gene TRBV7-9; TRBD1 agrees at 8 bases. The CDR3 extends over 14 amino acids. V shed 5 bases, J shed 5 bases, and the junction held 7 bases outside the gene matches. CDR1 is SEHNR, CDR2 FQNEAQ, per germline (reference sequence). The CDR3 DNA is TGTGCCAGCAGCATAAACAGGGGGGGGACTGAAGCTTTCTTT. It yields the protein CASSINRGGTEAFF.

In this sample, this clonotype turned up many times. The rearrangement links TRBV5-1 to TRBJ2-5; the match to TRBD1 covers 9 bases. Germline values: CDR1 SGHRS, CDR2 YFSETQ. The CDR3 length is 16 residues. With V trimmed by 0 bases and J by 5 bases, 8 bases remained unmatched. The CDR3 region is CASSLETGGFHETQYF. The CDR3 DNA follows: TGCGCCAGCAGCTTGGAGACAGGGGGTTTCCACGAGACCCAGTACTTC.

V and J are TRBV5-5 and TRBJ2-6; no firm D call. CDR3 size: 13 residues. Per germline, CDR1 SGHKS and CDR2 YYEKEE (reference sequence). Trimming stripped 4 bases from V and 3 bases from J, with 5 bases between. The CDR3 nucleotides read TGTGCCAGCAGCGCGCTTGGGGCCAACGTCCTGACTTTC. The encoded protein is CASSALGANVLTF.

J is TRBJ2-7 and V is TRBV5-5; perhaps TRBD1 as D (5 bases). V lost 4 bases and J lost 0, with 11 bases in between. The CDR3 contains 14 residues. Germline lookup yields CDR1 SGHKS and CDR2 YYEKEE (reference sequence). DNA of the CDR3: TGTGCCAGCAGCCGATTGACAGACTCCTACGAGCAGTACTTC. Protein product: CASSRLTDSYEQYF.